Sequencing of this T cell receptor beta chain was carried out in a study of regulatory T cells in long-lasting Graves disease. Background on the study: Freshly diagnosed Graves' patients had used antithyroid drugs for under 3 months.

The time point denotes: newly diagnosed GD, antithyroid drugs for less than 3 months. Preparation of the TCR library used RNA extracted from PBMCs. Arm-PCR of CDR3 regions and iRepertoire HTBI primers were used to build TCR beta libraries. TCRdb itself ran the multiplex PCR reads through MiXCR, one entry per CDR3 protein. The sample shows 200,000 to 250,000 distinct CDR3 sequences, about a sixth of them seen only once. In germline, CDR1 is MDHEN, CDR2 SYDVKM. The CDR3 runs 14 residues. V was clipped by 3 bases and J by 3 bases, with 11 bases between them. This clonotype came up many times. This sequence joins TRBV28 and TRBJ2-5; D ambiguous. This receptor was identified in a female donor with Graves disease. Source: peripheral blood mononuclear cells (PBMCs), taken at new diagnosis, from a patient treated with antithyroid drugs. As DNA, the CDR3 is TGTGCCAGCAGTTTTTTCTCCAGAGAAGAGACCCAGTACTTC. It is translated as CASSFFSREETQYF.